This entry describes one TCR beta chain. Antigen specificity is unknown. The data belong to a study of cytomegalovirus exposure and HLA in healthy donors. On the study more broadly: It was reported in a later analysis that the same platform had been used for the 100 to 150 validation repertoires as for the roughly 670 first-cohort repertoires.

The repertoire was sequenced with immunoSEQ multiplex PCR; TCRdb's copy has only in-frame clones and lacks some. The sample includes 85,000 to 95,000 clones, 96% of them seen just once. Germline assignment: CDR1 SGHAT and CDR2 FQNNGV. V lost 6 bases and J lost 5; bases outside the gene matches: 11. The CDR3 sequence is 16 residues long. Overall study results and limits: The dataset shows that most TCR sequences were rare, while some public TCRs occurred in many donors.

Sequenced input: PBMCs. This chain connects TRBV11-2 to TRBJ2-5; 11 positions match TRBD1. The sequence was obtained from a man younger than 30 in good health and CMV-seronegative. For the CDR3, the DNA is TGTGCCAGCAGAACTTGGACAGGGGGCGATAAGGAGACCCAGTACTTC. Its translation is CASRTWTGGDKETQYF. Combining the CDR3 with reference TRBV11-2 and TRBJ2-5 gives the whole variable domain EAGVAQSPRYKIIEKRQSVAFWCNPISGHATLYWYQQILGQGPKLLIQFQNNGVVDDSQLPKDRFSAERLKGVDSTLKIQPAKLEDSAVYLCASRTWTGGDKETQYFGPGTRLLVL.